This entry describes one T cell receptor (beta chain). What it recognizes is unknown. It is likely a read error, because the conserved phenylalanine at the end of the CDR3 is missing. CDR3 length equals 16 residues. V lost 4 bases and J lost 9; bases outside the gene matches: 8. Germline V gives CDR1 SGHNT, CDR2 YYREEE (reference sequence). This sample is drawn from a study of tumor-infiltrating lymphocytes in primary liver carcinoma. Total RNA amounting to around 540 ng was the source from which TCR beta cDNA was made with a constant-region primer. Employing slightly modified ARM-PCR, three nested multiplex PCR rounds were run, and these gave rise to the TCR beta libraries. Primers for the first two PCR rounds were TRBV1-TRBV30 forward primers and a C-beta reverse primer (around 10 cycles per round). TCRdb passed the multiplex PCR reads through MiXCR, listing each CDR3 protein once. The sample consists of tens of thousands of distinct CDR3 sequences, around 72% of them appearing once.

Unsorted bulk tissue, about 17-34 mg of it, served as the source for co-extraction of RNA and DNA. Chronic HBV infection, untreated so far, was present in the patients. Overall study results and limits: Representation across all five tumor regions was limited to only about 7.5-24% of top clones. Tumor-blood pairs (like tumor-adjacent pairs) overlapped less than tumor region pairs did.

The clonotype was recovered from a middle-aged man with primary liver carcinoma and hepatitis B virus infection. Source material: liver tumor tissue from sampling region 2. Subset noted: tumor region T2, inferior pole. This chain joins TRBV5-4 and TRBJ2-2; 14 bases agree with TRBD2. As DNA, the CDR3 is TGTGCCAGCAGCCCAACGGGACTAGCGGGAGTCTGGGAGCTGTTTCTT. The encoded protein is CASSPTGLAGVWELFL.